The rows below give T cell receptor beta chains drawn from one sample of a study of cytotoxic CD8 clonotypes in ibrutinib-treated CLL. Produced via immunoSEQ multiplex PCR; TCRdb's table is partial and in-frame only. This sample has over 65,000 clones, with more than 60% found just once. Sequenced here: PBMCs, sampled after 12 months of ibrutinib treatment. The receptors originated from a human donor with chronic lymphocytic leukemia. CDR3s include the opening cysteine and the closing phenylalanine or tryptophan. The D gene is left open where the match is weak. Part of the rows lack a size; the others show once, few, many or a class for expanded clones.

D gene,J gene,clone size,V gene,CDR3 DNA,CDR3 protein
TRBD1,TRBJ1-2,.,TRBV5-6,TGTGCCAGCAGCTTGGAAGGGACAGGTCGGGCTGGCTACACCTTC,CASSLEGTGRAGYTF
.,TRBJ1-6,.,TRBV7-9,TGTGCCAGCAGCGAGCAAGGACAGAGTAATTCACCCCTCCACTTT,CASSEQGQSNSPLHF
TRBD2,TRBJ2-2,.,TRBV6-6,TGTGCCAGCAGTCGAGCGGGGGGGCTTTTCGGGGAGCTGTTTTTT,CASSRAGGLFGELFF
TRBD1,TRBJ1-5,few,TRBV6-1,TGTGCCAGCAGTGAGGGGACAGGGAGTCAGCCCCAGCATTTT,CASSEGTGSQPQHF
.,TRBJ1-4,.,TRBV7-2,TGTGCCAGCAGCCACAGGGCAACTAATGAAAAACTGTTTTTT,CASSHRATNEKLFF
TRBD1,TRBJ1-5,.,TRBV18,TGTGCCAGCTCACCAACGGTGGGGACAGGACCCTTTAGCAATCAGCCCCAGCATTTT,CASSPTVGTGPFSNQPQHF
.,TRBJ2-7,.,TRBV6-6,TGTGCCAGCAGAAAACAGTCCTACGAGCAGTACTTC,CASRKQSYEQYF
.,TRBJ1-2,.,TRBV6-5,TGTGCCAGCAGCCCGTCGGGGGAATACACCTTC,CASSPSGEYTF
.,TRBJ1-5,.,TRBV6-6,TGTGGATCCGCTAACAACCCAGGTCAGCCCCAGCATTTT,CGSANNPGQPQHF
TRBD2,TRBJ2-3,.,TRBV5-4,TGTGCCAGCAGCTTGGCTACTCTTCTGACTAGCGGGGCAGATACGCAGTATTTT,CASSLATLLTSGADTQYF
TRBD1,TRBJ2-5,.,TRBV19,TGTGCCAGCAGACAGGGGGGTATCCTAGAGACCCAGTACTTC,CASRQGGILETQYF
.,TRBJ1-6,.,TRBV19,TGTGCCAGTAGTATGGATGCGGGAAGTAATTCACCCCTCCACTTT,CASSMDAGSNSPLHF
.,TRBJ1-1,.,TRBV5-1,TGCGCCAGCAGCTTTATGAATGAAGCTTTCTTT,CASSFMNEAFF
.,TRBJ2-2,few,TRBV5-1,TGCGCCAGCAGCTTCGGCGGGGTGGGGACCGGGGAGCTGTTTTTT,CASSFGGVGTGELFF
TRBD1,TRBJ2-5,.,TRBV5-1,TGCGCCAGCAGCCCTAGGACAGGGGAGGAGACCCAGTACTTC,CASSPRTGEETQYF
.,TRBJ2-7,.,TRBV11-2,TGTGCCAGCAGCTTAGGGACGACCTACGAGCAGTACTTC,CASSLGTTYEQYF
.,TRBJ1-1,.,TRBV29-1,TGCAGCGTCAATCTTGTCACTGAAGCTTTCTTT,CSVNLVTEAFF
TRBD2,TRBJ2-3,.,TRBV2,TGTGCCAGCAGTATCGGGGGGGCCCCGCAGTATTTT,CASSIGGAPQYF
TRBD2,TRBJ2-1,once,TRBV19,TGTGCCAGTAGTACAAGGCGGGGGGGTAACAATGAGCAGTTCTTC,CASSTRRGGNNEQFF
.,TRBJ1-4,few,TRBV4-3,TGCGCCAGCAGTTACGTGGGCGAGCCGGAAAAACTGTTTTTT,CASSYVGEPEKLFF